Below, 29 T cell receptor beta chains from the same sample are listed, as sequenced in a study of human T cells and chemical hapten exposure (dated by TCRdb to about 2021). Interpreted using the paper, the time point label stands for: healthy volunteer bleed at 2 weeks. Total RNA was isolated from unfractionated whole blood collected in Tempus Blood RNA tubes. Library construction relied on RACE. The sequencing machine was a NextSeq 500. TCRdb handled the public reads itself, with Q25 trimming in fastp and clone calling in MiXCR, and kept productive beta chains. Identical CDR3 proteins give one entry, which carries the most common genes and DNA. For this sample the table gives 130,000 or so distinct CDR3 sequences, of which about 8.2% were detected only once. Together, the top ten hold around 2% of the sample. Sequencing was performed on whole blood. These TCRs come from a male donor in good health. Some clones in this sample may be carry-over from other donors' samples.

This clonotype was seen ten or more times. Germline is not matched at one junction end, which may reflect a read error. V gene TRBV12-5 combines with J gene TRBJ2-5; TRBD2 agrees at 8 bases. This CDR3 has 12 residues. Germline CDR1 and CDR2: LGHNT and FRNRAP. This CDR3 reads CASGLAPLAGSF. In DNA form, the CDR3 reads TGTGCTAGTGGTTTGGCCCCTTTAGCGGGGAGCTTC.

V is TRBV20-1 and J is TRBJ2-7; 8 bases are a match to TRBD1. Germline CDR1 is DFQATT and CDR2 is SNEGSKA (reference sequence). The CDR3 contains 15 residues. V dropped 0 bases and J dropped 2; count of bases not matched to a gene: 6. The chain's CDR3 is CSARDRGTGAYEQYF. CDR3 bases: TGCAGTGCTAGAGATCGAGGGACAGGAGCCTACGAGCAGTACTTC.

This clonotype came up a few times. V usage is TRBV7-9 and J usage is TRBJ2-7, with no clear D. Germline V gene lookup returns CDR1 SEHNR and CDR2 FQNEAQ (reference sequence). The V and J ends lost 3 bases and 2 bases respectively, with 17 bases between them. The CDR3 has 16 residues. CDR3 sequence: CASSFLDPARTYEQYF. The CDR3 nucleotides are TGTGCCAGCAGCTTCCTGGACCCTGCCAGAACCTACGAGCAGTACTTC.

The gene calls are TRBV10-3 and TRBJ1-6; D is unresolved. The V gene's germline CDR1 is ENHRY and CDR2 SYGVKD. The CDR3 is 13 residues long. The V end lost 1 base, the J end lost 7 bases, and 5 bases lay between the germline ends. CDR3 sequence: CAISELQNSPLHF. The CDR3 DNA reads TGTGCCATCAGTGAGTTACAGAATTCACCCCTCCACTTT.

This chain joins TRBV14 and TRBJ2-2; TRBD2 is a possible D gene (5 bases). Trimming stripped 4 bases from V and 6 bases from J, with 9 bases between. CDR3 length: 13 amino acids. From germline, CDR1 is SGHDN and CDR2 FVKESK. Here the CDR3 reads CASSREGSGELFF. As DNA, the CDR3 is TGTGCCAGCAGCCGCGAGGGCTCCGGGGAGCTGTTTTTT.

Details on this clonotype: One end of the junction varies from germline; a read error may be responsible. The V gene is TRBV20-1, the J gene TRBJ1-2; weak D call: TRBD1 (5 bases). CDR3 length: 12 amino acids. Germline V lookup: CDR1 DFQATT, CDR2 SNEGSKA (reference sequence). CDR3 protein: CSAREGPYGYTF. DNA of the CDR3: TGCAGTGCTCGAGAGGGGCCCTATGGCTACACCTTC.

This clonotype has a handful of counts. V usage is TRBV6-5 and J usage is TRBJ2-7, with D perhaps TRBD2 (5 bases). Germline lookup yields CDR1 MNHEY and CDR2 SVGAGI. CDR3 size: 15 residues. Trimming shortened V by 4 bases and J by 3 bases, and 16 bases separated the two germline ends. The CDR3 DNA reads TGTGCCAGCAGTTCAGCCCCGGACTCCGGCTACGAGCAGTACTTC. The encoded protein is CASSSAPDSGYEQYF.

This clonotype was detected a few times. The CDR3 here is CSARGDGTSGTNTQYF. As DNA, the CDR3 is TGCAGTGCTAGAGGGGACGGGACTAGCGGTACAAATACGCAGTATTTT. This chain links TRBV20-1 with TRBJ2-3, with 11 positions matching TRBD2. CDR1 and CDR2 (germline): DFQATT, SNEGSKA (reference sequence). With 1 base clipped from V and 7 bases from J, the junction kept 10 bases outside the gene matches. There are 16 residues in the CDR3.

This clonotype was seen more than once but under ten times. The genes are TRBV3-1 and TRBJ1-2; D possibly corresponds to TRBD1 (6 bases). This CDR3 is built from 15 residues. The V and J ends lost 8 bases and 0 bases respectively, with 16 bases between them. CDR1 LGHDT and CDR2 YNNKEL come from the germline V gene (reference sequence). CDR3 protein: CASGGGNGPNYGYTF. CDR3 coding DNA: TGTGCCAGCGGAGGGGGGAACGGTCCTAACTATGGCTACACCTTC. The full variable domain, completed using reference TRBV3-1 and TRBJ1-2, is DTAVSQTPKYLVTQMGNDKSIKCEQNLGHDTMYWYKQDSKKFLKIMFSYNNKELIINETVPNRFSPKSPDKAHLNLHINSLELGDSAVYFCASGGGNGPNYGYTFGSGTRLTVV.

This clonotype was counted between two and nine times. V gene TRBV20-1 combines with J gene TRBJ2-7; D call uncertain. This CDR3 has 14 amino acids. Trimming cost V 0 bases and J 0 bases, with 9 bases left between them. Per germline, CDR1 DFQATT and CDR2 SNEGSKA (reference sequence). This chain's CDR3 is CSAREAGSSYEQYF. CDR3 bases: TGCAGTGCTAGAGAGGCAGGCAGCTCCTACGAGCAGTACTTC.

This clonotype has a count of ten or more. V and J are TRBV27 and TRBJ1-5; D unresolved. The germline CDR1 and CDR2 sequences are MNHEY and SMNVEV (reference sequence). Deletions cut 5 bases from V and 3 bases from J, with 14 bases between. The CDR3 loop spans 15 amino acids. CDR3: CASSPSWGDNQPQHF. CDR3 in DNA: TGTGCCAGCAGTCCGTCCTGGGGAGACAATCAGCCCCAGCATTTT.

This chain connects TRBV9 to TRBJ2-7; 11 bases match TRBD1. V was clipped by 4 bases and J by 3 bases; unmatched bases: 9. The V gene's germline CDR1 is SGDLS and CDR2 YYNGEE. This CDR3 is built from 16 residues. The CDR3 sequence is CASSPYPGTGGYEQYF. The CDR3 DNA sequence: TGTGCCAGCAGCCCTTATCCCGGGACAGGGGGCTACGAGCAGTACTTC.

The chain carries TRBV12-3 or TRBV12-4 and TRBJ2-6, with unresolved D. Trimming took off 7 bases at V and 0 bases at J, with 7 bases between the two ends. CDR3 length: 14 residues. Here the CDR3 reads CASTVLSGANVLTF. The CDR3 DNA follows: TGTGCCAGCACGGTCCTCTCTGGGGCCAACGTCCTGACTTTC.

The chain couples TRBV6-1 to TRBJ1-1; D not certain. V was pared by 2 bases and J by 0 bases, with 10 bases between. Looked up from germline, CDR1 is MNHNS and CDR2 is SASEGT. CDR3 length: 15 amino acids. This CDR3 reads CASSEIRTLNTEAFF. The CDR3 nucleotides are TGTGCCAGCAGTGAAATCCGGACCTTGAACACTGAAGCTTTCTTT.

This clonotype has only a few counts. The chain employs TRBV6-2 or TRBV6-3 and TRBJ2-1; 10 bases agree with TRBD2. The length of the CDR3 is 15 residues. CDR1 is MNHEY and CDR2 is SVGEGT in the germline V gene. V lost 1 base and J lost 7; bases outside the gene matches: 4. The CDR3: CASSYWGLALNEQFF. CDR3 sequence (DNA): TGTGCCAGCAGTTACTGGGGACTAGCGCTAAATGAGCAGTTCTTC.

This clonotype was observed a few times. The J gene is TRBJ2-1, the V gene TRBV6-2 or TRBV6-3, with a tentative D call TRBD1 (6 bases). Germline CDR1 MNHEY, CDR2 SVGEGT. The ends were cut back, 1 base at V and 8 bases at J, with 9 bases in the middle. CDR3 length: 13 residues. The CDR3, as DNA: TGTGCCAGCAGTTACTTACAGGGTTATGAGCAGTTCTTC. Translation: CASSYLQGYEQFF.

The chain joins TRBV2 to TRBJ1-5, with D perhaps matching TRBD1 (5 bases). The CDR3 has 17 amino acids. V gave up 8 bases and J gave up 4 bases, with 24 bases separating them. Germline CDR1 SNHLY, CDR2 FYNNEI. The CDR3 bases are TGTGCCAGCCTCGCCGGGACCGGGTCCCCCGGTAATCAGCCCCAGCATTTT. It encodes CASLAGTGSPGNQPQHF.

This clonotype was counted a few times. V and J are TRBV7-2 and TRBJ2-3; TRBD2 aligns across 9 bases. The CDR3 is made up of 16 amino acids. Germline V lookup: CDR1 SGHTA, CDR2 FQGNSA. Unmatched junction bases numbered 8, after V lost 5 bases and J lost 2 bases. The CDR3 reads CASSAKTSGYTDTQYF. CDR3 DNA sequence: TGTGCCAGCAGCGCAAAGACTAGCGGTTACACAGATACGCAGTATTTT.

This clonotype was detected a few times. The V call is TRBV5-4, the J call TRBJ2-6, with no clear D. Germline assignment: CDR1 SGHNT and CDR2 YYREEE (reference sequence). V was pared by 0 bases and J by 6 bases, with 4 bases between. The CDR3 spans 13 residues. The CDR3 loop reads CASSLAEANVLTF. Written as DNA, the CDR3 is TGTGCCAGCAGCTTGGCCGAGGCCAACGTCCTGACTTTC.

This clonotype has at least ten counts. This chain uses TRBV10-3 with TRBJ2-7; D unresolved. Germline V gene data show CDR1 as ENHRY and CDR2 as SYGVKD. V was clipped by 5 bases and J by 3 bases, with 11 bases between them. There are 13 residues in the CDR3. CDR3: CAISPPAGYEQYF. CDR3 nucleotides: TGTGCCATCAGTCCACCTGCCGGCTACGAGCAGTACTTC.

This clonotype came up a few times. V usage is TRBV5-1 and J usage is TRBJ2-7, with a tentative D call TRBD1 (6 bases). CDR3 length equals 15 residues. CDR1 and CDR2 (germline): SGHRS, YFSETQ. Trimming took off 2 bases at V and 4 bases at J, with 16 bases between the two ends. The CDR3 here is CASSFITGPAYEQYF. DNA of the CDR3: TGCGCCAGCAGCTTTATTACAGGGCCGGCGTACGAGCAGTACTTC. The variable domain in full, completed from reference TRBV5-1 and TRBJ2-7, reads KAGVTQTPRYLIKTRGQQVTLSCSPISGHRSVSWYQQTPGQGLQFLFEYFSETQRNKGNFPGRFSGRQFSNSRSEMNVSTLELGDSALYLCASSFITGPAYEQYFGPGTRLTVT.

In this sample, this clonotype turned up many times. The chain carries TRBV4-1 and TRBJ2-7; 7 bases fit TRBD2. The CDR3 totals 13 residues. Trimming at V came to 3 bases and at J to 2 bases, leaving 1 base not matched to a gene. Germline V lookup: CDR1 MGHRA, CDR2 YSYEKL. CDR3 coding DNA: TGCGCCAGCAGCCAGGGGACTACCTACGAGCAGTACTTC. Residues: CASSQGTTYEQYF.

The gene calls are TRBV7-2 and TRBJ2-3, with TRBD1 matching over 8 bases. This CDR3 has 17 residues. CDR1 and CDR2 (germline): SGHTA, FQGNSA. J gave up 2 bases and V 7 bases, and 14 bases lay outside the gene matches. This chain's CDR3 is CASIALLGQGVTDTQYF. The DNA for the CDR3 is TGTGCCAGCATCGCCCTGCTAGGACAGGGAGTCACAGATACGCAGTATTTT. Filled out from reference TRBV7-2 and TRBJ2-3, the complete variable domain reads GAGVSQSPSNKVTEKGKDVELRCDPISGHTALYWYRQSLGQGLEFLIYFQGNSAPDKSGLPSDRFSAERTGGSVSTLTIQRTQQEDSAVYLCASIALLGQGVTDTQYFGPGTRLTVL.

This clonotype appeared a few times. The CDR3, as DNA: TGTGCCAGCTGCAGGGATGACGCCGGGGAGCTGTTTTTT. Translated, it gives CASCRDDAGELFF. This chain uses TRBV2 with TRBJ2-2, with a weak D call TRBD1 (5 bases). The germline CDR1 and CDR2 sequences are SNHLY and FYNNEI. CDR3 length: 13 residues. Trimming took off 8 bases at V and 6 bases at J, with 13 bases between the two ends.

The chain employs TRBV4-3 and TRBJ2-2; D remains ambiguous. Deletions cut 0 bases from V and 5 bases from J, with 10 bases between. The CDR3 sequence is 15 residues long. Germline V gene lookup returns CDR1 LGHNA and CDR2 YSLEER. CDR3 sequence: CASSQDALGTGELFF. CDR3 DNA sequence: TGCGCCAGCAGCCAAGACGCGTTGGGGACCGGGGAGCTGTTTTTT.

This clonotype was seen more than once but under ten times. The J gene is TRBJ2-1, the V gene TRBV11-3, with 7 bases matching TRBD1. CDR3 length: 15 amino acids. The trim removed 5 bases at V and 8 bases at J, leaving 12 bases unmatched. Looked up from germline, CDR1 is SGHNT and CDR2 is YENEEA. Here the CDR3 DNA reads TGTGCCAGCAGCCCTCTCCAGGGGGAGAGCGATGAGCAGTTCTTC. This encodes CASSPLQGESDEQFF.

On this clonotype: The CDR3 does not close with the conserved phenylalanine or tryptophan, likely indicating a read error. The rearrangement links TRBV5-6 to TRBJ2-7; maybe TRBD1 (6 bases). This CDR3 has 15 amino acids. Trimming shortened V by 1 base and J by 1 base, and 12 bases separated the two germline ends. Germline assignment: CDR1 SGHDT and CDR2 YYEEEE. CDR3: CASSLSGQGSYEQYS. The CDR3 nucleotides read TGTGCCAGCAGCTTGAGTGGCCAGGGGTCCTACGAGCAGTACTCC.

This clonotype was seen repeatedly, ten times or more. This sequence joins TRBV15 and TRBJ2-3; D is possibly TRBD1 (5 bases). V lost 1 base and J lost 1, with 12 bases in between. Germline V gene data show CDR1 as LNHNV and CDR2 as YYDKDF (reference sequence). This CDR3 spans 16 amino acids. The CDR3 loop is CATSRGRMGRTDTQYF. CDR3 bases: TGTGCCACCAGCAGAGGGAGAATGGGGCGCACAGATACGCAGTATTTT.

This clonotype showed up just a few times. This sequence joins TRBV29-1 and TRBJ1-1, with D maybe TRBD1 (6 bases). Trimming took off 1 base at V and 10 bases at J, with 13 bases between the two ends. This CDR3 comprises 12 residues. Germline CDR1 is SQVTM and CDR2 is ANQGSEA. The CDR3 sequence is CSVEVNRVGAFF. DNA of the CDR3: TGCAGCGTTGAAGTTAACAGGGTAGGAGCTTTCTTT.